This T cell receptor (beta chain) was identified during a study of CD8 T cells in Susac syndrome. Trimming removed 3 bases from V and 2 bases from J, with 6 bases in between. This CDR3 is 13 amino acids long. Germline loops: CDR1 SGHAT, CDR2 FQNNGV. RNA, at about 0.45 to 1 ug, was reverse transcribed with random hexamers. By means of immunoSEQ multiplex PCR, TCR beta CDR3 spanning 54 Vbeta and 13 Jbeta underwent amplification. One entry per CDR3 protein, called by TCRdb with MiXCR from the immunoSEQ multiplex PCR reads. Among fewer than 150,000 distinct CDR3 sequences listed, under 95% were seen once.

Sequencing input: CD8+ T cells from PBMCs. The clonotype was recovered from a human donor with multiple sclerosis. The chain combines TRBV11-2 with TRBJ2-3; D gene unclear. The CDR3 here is CASSFYNTDTQYF. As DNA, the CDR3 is TGTGCCAGCAGCTTTTACAACACAGATACGCAGTATTTT.